This TCR beta chain was retrieved from a study of T cells after yellow fever vaccination. Whole-study findings and limits: Of the clonotypes, a small share occurred in both CD4 and CD8 compartments.

Note on this clonotype: Its matching antigen is unknown.

Trimming cost V 2 bases and J 7 bases; bases outside gene matches: 8. The germline gives CDR1 SGHTA, CDR2 FQGTGA. The length of the CDR3 is 16 residues. TCRdb independently ran MiXCR on the 5' RACE reads; one entry per CDR3 protein. The sample yields about 320,000 distinct CDR3 sequences, approximately 4% seen once. The chain couples TRBV7-3 to TRBJ2-1, with 10 positions matching TRBD2. The sequencing used PBMCs, collected 15 days after the yellow fever booster vaccination. This clonotype was obtained from a man between 18 and 35 years old who received the YFV17D yellow fever vaccine. The CDR3 DNA follows: TGTGCCAGCAGCTTACTAGCGGGGGACCTTAGTAATGAGCAGTTCTTC. It specifies CASSLLAGDLSNEQFF.